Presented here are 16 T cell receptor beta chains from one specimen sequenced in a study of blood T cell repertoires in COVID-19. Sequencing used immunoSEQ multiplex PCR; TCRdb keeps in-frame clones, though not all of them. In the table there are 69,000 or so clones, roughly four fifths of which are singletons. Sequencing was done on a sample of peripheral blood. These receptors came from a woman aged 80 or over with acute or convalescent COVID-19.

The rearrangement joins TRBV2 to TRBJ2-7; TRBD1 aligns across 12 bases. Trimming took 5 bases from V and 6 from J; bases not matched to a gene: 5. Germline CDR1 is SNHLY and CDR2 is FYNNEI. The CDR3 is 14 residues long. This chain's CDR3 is CASSTGTGGGEQYF. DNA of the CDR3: TGTGCCAGCAGTACCGGGACAGGGGGCGGCGAGCAGTACTTC.

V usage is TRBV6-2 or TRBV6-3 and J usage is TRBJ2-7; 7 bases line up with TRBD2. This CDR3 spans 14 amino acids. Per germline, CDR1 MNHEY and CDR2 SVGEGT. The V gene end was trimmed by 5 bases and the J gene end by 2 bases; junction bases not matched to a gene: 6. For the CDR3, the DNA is TGTGCCAGCAGTCAAGGGACTAAGCCCTACGAGCAGTACTTC. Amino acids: CASSQGTKPYEQYF.

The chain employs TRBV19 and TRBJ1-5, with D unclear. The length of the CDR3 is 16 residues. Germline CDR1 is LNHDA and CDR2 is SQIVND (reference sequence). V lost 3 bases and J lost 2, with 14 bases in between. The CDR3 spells CASSMTPLSGNQPQHF. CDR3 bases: TGTGCCAGTAGTATGACCCCTCTAAGCGGCAATCAGCCCCAGCATTTT.

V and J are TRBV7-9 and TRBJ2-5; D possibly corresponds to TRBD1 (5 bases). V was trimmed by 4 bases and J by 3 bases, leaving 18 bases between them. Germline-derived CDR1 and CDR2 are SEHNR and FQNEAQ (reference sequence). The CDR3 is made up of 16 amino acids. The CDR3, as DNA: TGTGCCAGCAGCTCGCCCCGGGCAGGGTGGGAAGAGACCCAGTACTTC. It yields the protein CASSSPRAGWEETQYF.

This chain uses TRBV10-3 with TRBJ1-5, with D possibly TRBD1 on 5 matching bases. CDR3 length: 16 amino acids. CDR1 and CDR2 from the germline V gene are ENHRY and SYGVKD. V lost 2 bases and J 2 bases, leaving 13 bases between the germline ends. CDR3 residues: CAISEDGKGGNQPQHF. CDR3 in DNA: TGTGCCATCAGTGAGGACGGCAAAGGGGGCAATCAGCCCCAGCATTTT.

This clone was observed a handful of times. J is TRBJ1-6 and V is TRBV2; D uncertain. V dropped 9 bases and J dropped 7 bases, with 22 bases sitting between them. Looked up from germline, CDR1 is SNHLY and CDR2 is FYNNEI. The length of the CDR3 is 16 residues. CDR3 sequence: CASNMAPAPGNSPLHF. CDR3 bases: TGTGCCAGTAATATGGCCCCGGCCCCGGGGAATTCACCCCTCCACTTT.

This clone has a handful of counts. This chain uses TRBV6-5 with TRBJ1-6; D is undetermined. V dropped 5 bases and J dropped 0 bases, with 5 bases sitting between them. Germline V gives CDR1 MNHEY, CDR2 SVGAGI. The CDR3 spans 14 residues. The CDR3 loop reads CASSRSSYNSPLHF. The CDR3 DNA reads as TGTGCCAGCAGTAGGAGCTCCTATAATTCACCCCTCCACTTT.

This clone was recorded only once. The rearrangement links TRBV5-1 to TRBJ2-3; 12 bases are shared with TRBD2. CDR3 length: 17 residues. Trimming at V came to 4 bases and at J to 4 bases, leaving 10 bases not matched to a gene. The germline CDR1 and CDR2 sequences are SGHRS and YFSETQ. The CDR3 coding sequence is TGCGCCAGCAGCGAAGGACTAGCGGGGTCAAAGGCAGATACGCAGTATTTT. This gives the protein CASSEGLAGSKADTQYF.

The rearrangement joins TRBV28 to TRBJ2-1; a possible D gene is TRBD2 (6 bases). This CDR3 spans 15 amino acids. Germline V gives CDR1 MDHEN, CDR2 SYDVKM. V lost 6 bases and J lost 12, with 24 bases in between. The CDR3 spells CASRVTGLLIKGQFF. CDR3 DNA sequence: TGTGCCAGCAGGGTCACGGGACTCTTAATTAAGGGGCAGTTCTTC. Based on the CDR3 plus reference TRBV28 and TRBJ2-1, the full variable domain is DVKVTQSSRYLVKRTGEKVFLECVQDMDHENMFWYRQDPGLGLRLIYFSYDVKMKEKGDIPEGYSVSREKKERFSLILESASTNQTSMYLCASRVTGLLIKGQFFGPGTRLTVL.

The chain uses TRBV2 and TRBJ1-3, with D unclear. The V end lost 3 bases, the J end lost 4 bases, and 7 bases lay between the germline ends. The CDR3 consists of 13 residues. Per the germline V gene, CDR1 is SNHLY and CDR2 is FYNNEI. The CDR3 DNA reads TGTGCCAGCAGTGACGGAGGGGGAAACACCATATATTTT. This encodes CASSDGGGNTIYF.

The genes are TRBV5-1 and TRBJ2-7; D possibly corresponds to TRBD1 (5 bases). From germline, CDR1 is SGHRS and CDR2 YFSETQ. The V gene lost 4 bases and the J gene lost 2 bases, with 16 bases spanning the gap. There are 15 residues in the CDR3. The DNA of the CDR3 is TGCGCCAGCAGCATCGATCAGGGTAGCCCCTACGAGCAGTACTTC. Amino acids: CASSIDQGSPYEQYF.

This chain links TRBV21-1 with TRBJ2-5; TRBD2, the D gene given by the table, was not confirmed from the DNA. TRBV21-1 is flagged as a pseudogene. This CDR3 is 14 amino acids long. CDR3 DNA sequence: TGTGCCAGCAGCAAAGTGGGGGGAGAAGAGACCCAGTACTTC. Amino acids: CASSKVGGEETQYF.

The CDR3 sequence: CASSVGGGAHISYEQYF. The CDR3 DNA sequence: TGTGCCAGCAGCGTAGGGGGAGGGGCCCACATTTCCTACGAGCAGTACTTC. V is TRBV9 and J is TRBJ2-7; 7 nucleotides align to TRBD2. Germline CDR1 reads SGDLS; CDR2 reads YYNGEE. The CDR3 runs 17 residues. V was pared by 0 bases and J by 1 base, with 10 bases of the junction left unmatched.

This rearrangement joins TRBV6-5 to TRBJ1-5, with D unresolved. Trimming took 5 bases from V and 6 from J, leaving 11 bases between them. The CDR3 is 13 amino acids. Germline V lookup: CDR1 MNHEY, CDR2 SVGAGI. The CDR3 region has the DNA TGTGCCAGCAGTACGGTGTCGGGTCAGCCCCAGCATTTT. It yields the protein CASSTVSGQPQHF.

Here the CDR3 reads CASSSRQGLTYEQYF. CDR3 DNA sequence: TGTGCCAGCAGTTCACGACAGGGCCTAACCTACGAGCAGTACTTC. The rearrangement joins TRBV6-6 to TRBJ2-7; 7 bases agree with TRBD1. The germline gives CDR1 MNHNY, CDR2 SVGAGI (reference sequence). CDR3 length: 15 amino acids. V was clipped by 4 bases and J by 2 bases; unmatched bases: 8.

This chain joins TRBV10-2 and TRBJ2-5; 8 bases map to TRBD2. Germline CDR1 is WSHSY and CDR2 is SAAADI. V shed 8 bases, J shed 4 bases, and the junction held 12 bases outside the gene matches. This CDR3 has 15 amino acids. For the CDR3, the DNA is TGCGCCAGCGCTACTAGCGGTAGTTTAGTAGAGACCCAGTACTTC. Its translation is CASATSGSLVETQYF.